The rows below give T cell receptor beta chains drawn from one sample of a study of Ad26.COV2.S vaccination and SARS-CoV-2 variants. Method: immunoSEQ multiplex PCR; TCRdb's copy keeps in-frame clones and lacks some. The sample lists about 280,000 clones; 80% to 90% were seen once. The sample in question was peripheral blood, obtained in a trial of Ad26.COV2.S vaccine versus placebo. The receptors derive from a person between 18 and 65 years old who received the Ad26.COV2.S COVID-19 vaccine or a placebo. Both conserved end residues are part of each CDR3. A D gene is named only where the DNA matches it firmly. Clone size, where shown, is once, few, many, or a class for clones that have expanded.

TRBV6-5	NA	TRBJ2-7	NA	CASSYGGSAFLYEQYF	TGTGCCAGCAGTTACGGGGGGTCAGCTTTCCTCTACGAGCAGTACTTC
TRBV5-6	NA	TRBJ1-2	NA	CASSWGLGVLQYGYTF	TGTGCCAGCAGCTGGGGCCTAGGGGTTTTACAGTATGGCTACACCTTC
TRBV7-9	TRBD2	TRBJ2-1	NA	CASSSGVAGDNEQFF	TGTGCCAGCAGCTCCGGGGTAGCGGGAGATAATGAGCAGTTCTTC
TRBV4-1	NA	TRBJ1-1	once	CASSPKTANTEAFF	TGCGCCAGCAGCCCTAAGACCGCGAACACTGAAGCTTTCTTT
TRBV24-1	NA	TRBJ2-5	NA	CATSDLGGETQYF	TGTGCCACCAGTGATTTGGGGGGAGAGACCCAGTACTTC
TRBV6-5	TRBD1	TRBJ1-1	NA	CASSYDREAIEAFF	TGTGCCAGCAGTTATGACAGGGAGGCGATTGAAGCTTTCTTT
TRBV7-3	NA	TRBJ2-2	NA	CASSPAPPGTGELFF	TGTGCCAGCAGCCCTGCGCCGCCTGGTACCGGGGAGCTGTTTTTT
TRBV6-2/TRBV6-3	TRBD1	TRBJ2-7	NA	CASSFGGTGGIYEQYF	TGTGCCAGCAGCTTCGGAGGGACAGGGGGTATCTACGAGCAGTACTTC
TRBV4-1	NA	TRBJ1-4	NA	CASSQDQGQGDEKLFF	TGCGCCAGCAGCCAAGATCAGGGGCAGGGAGACGAAAAACTGTTTTTT
TRBV3-1/TRBV3-2	NA	TRBJ1-5	NA	CASSKGGSQPQHF	TGTGCCAGCAGCAAGGGGGGAAGTCAGCCCCAGCATTTT
TRBV6-5	NA	TRBJ1-1	NA	CASSYSRWGLTEAFF	TGTGCCAGCAGTTACTCCCGCTGGGGCCTGACTGAAGCTTTCTTT
TRBV2	NA	TRBJ2-1	NA	CASMGQGGYNEQFF	TGTGCCAGCATGGGCCAAGGGGGATACAATGAGCAGTTCTTC
TRBV7-6	NA	TRBJ2-3	NA	CASSLGPGIGTDTQYF	TGTGCCAGCAGCTTAGGCCCCGGAATCGGGACAGATACGCAGTATTTT
TRBV5-4	NA	TRBJ2-3	NA	CASSLASGGTDTQYF	TGTGCCAGCAGCTTGGCCTCGGGGGGCACAGATACGCAGTATTTT